A single sample is the source of the 23 T cell receptor beta chains below, sequenced in a study of identifying expanded T cells in peripheral blood. Sequencing was performed with immunoSEQ multiplex PCR; in TCRdb, only in-frame clones are kept and a portion is missing. The profile covers about 78,000 clones, with approximately 85% appearing a single time and around 19% taken by the ten largest. Input material: blood. These receptors all stem from a person aged 18 to 70 in good health.

The V and J genes are TRBV7-9 and TRBJ2-7; no reliable D call. Trimming shortened V by 3 bases and J by 3 bases, and 9 bases separated the two germline ends. CDR3 length equals 13 residues. The germline V gene encodes CDR1 SEHNR and CDR2 FQNEAQ (reference sequence). This CDR3 reads CASSFTWSYEQYF. The CDR3 DNA follows: TGTGCCAGCAGCTTCACTTGGAGCTACGAGCAGTACTTC.

The chain joins TRBV7-6 to TRBJ2-1; D unclear. There are 17 residues in the CDR3. With 4 bases removed from V and 4 bases from J, the gap between germline ends came to 20 bases. The germline V gene encodes CDR1 SGHVS and CDR2 FNYEAQ. CDR3 bases: TGTGCCAGCAGCTCCGGCCCTAGGGTTTTAGGGTACAATGAGCAGTTCTTC. Its protein product is CASSSGPRVLGYNEQFF.

The V and J genes are TRBV30 and TRBJ2-4; maybe TRBD1 (6 bases). There are 14 residues in the CDR3. The V end lost 2 bases, the J end lost 5 bases, and 13 bases lay between the germline ends. Germline CDR1 is GTSNPN and CDR2 is SVGIG (reference sequence). The CDR3 region is CAWSKGVEENIQYF. The CDR3 nucleotides are TGTGCCTGGAGTAAGGGGGTGGAGGAAAACATTCAGTACTTC.

The rearrangement links TRBV15 to TRBJ2-1; tentatively, D is TRBD2 (6 bases). Trimming pared 0 bases from V and 5 bases from J, leaving 17 bases between. The CDR3 runs 17 residues. Per germline, CDR1 LNHNV and CDR2 YYDKDF (reference sequence). The CDR3 nucleotides are TGTGCCACCAGCAGAGAGCTGGCGGGGTTCAGCCACAATGAGCAGTTCTTC. It is translated as CATSRELAGFSHNEQFF.

The chain employs TRBV6-6 and TRBJ1-4; the D gene is possibly TRBD1 (5 bases). The CDR3 is 15 residues long. Per germline, CDR1 MNHNY and CDR2 SVGAGI (reference sequence). V was pared by 6 bases and J by 8 bases, with 19 bases between. DNA for the CDR3: TGTGCCAGCAGCCCCAGGGCCACCGGAGGGGAAAAACTGTTTTTT. Its protein is CASSPRATGGEKLFF.

This chain joins TRBV9 and TRBJ2-5; D unclear. The CDR3 totals 15 residues. Germline V gene lookup returns CDR1 SGDLS and CDR2 YYNGEE. V was shortened by 4 bases and J by 0 bases, with 13 bases between the two germline ends. Written as DNA, the CDR3 is TGTGCCAGCAGCCCTCGGTGGGGATACCAAGAGACCCAGTACTTC. Translation gives CASSPRWGYQETQYF.

The chain combines TRBV13 with TRBJ2-6, with 11 bases identical to TRBD1. Per the germline V gene, CDR1 is PRHDT and CDR2 is FYEKMQ (reference sequence). Unmatched junction bases numbered 13, after V lost 5 bases and J lost 1 base. The CDR3 length is 20 residues. CDR3 bases: TGTGCCAGCAGCGAGGACAGGGGGCCCTATCTAGATTCTGGGGCCAACGTCCTGACTTTC. Its translation: CASSEDRGPYLDSGANVLTF.

In its sample, this clone was seen once. V is TRBV6-1 and J is TRBJ2-7, with 9 bases that match TRBD1. CDR3 length: 15 residues. Looked up from germline, CDR1 is MNHNS and CDR2 is SASEGT. Losses at the gene ends were 0 bases for V and 0 bases for J; bases not matched to a gene: 0. CDR3 residues: CASSEATGGSYEQYF. CDR3 bases: TGTGCCAGCAGTGAAGCGACAGGGGGCTCCTACGAGCAGTACTTC.

The chain carries TRBV15 and TRBJ2-7; a possible D gene is TRBD2 (6 bases). The V and J ends lost 8 bases and 7 bases respectively, with 12 bases between them. The CDR3 consists of 11 residues. Germline V gives CDR1 LNHNV, CDR2 YYDKDF (reference sequence). The CDR3 sequence: CATGGTSEQYF. The CDR3 DNA sequence: TGTGCCACCGGGGGGACCTCGGAGCAGTACTTC.

V gene TRBV10-3 combines with J gene TRBJ2-5; D is uncertain. The V and J ends lost 6 bases and 3 bases respectively, with 20 bases between them. CDR1 ENHRY and CDR2 SYGVKD come from the germline V gene. This CDR3 spans 16 amino acids. CDR3 bases: TGTGCCATCAGAAACCCCGCCAGTGCCTACGAAGAGACCCAGTACTTC. Translated: CAIRNPASAYEETQYF.

The chain has TRBV7-9 and TRBJ1-4; 7 bases are shared with TRBD1. V trimming: 1 base; J trimming: 6 bases; junction bases outside the gene matches: 5. The CDR3 consists of 15 residues. The germline V gene has CDR1 SEHNR and CDR2 FQNEAQ (reference sequence). The CDR3 reads CASSLETGTDEKLFF. The CDR3 DNA is TGTGCCAGCAGCTTAGAGACAGGGACGGATGAAAAACTGTTTTTT.

This chain uses TRBV27 with TRBJ1-4, with 8 bases lining up with TRBD1. Germline V gives CDR1 MNHEY, CDR2 SMNVEV (reference sequence). V shed 4 bases and J 8 bases; nucleotides not matched to a gene: 9. This CDR3 comprises 15 residues. CDR3 DNA: TGTGCCAGCAGTTCCGGACAGGGAGGAAAGGAAAAACTGTTTTTT. Protein sequence: CASSSGQGGKEKLFF.

This chain links TRBV5-1 with TRBJ2-3; D unclear. The CDR3 sequence is 15 residues long. Trimming stripped 0 bases from V and 0 bases from J, with 8 bases between. Germline V CDR1 and CDR2: SGHRS, YFSETQ. CDR3 residues: CASSLEDPSTDTQYF. CDR3 sequence (DNA): TGCGCCAGCAGCTTGGAAGACCCTAGCACAGATACGCAGTATTTT.

The chain joins TRBV19 to TRBJ1-1; no clear D gene. The CDR3 runs to 14 residues. Trimming removed 10 bases from V and 2 bases from J, with 17 bases in between. Germline V gene sequence: CDR1 LNHDA, CDR2 SQIVND (reference sequence). The chain's CDR3 is CATEGGQINTEAFF. For the CDR3, the DNA is TGTGCCACCGAGGGAGGGCAGATAAACACTGAAGCTTTCTTT.

The V call is TRBV9, the J call TRBJ2-1; perhaps TRBD2 as D (5 bases). The V gene's germline CDR1 is SGDLS and CDR2 YYNGEE. Trimming stripped 4 bases from V and 7 bases from J, with 12 bases between. This CDR3 is 13 amino acids long. The CDR3 spells CASSSGLGNEQFF. The CDR3 nucleotides are TGTGCCAGCAGCTCCGGACTGGGAAATGAGCAGTTCTTC.

This clone appeared a single time. The rearrangement joins TRBV19 to TRBJ2-6, with TRBD1 matching over 8 bases. Unmatched junction bases numbered 3, after V lost 8 bases and J lost 0 bases. Per the germline V gene, CDR1 is LNHDA and CDR2 is SQIVND (reference sequence). The CDR3 is made up of 15 amino acids. In DNA form, the CDR3 reads TGTGCCAGTGGGACAGGCCCCTCTGGGGCCAACGTCCTGACTTTC. This translates into CASGTGPSGANVLTF.

This chain connects TRBV7-3 to TRBJ2-7; 9 nucleotides line up with TRBD2. The junction had 14 bases not matched to a gene; V was cut back by 5 bases and J by 6 bases. The germline gives CDR1 SGHTA, CDR2 FQGTGA. This CDR3 has 16 residues. The CDR3 sequence: CASSPIAGAGFSEQYF. The CDR3 nucleotides are TGTGCCAGCAGCCCCATAGCGGGAGCTGGGTTCAGCGAGCAGTACTTC.

The chain has TRBV7-2 and TRBJ2-3, with D perhaps given as TRBD1 or TRBD2 (5 bases each). V gave up 1 base and J gave up 8 bases, with 16 bases separating them. Germline V gives CDR1 SGHTA, CDR2 FQGNSA. The CDR3 runs to 15 residues. In nucleotides, the CDR3 is TGTGCCAGCAGCTTAGGGGGGTCCTTAGGAGGTACGCAGTATTTT. Its protein product is CASSLGGSLGGTQYF.

The CDR3 loop is CASSITGNREAFF. CDR3 DNA sequence: TGTGCCAGTAGTATAACAGGGAACCGAGAAGCTTTCTTT. The gene calls are TRBV19 and TRBJ1-1; D is perhaps TRBD1 (6 bases). The germline gives CDR1 LNHDA, CDR2 SQIVND (reference sequence). V dropped 2 bases and J dropped 8 bases, with 12 bases sitting between them. The CDR3 is 13 amino acids.

Only one count was recorded for this clone. CDR3 coding DNA: TGTGCCAGCAGCCTAACTAGCGGGATCCCCACCGGGGAGCTGTTTTTT. This translates into CASSLTSGIPTGELFF. V usage is TRBV7-9 and J usage is TRBJ2-2, with 10 bases matching TRBD2. The ends lost 5 bases at V and 4 bases at J; junction bases unmatched: 7. This CDR3 comprises 16 residues. Germline V lookup: CDR1 SEHNR, CDR2 FQNEAQ (reference sequence).

The V gene is TRBV20-1, the J gene TRBJ2-1; maybe TRBD2 (5 bases). CDR3 length equals 11 residues. The V end was cut by 5 bases, the J end by 10 bases, with 12 bases between. Germline loops: CDR1 DFQATT, CDR2 SNEGSKA (reference sequence). Written as DNA, the CDR3 is TGCAGTGCTGATATAGCGTGGGAGCAGTTCTTC. As protein: CSADIAWEQFF.

V gene TRBV4-2 combines with J gene TRBJ2-7; no definite D call. Germline lookup yields CDR1 LGHNA and CDR2 YNFKEQ. This CDR3 spans 15 amino acids. Trimming removed 0 bases at V and 2 bases at J, with 11 bases between. CDR3 in amino acids: CASSQETALTYEQYF. Here the CDR3 DNA reads TGTGCCAGCAGCCAAGAGACGGCGCTTACCTACGAGCAGTACTTC.

The chain couples TRBV4-3 to TRBJ2-1; 9 nucleotides match TRBD2. CDR1 and CDR2 from the germline V gene are LGHNA and YSLEER. After removal of 2 bases from V and 3 bases from J, the junction contained 5 bases not matched to a gene. CDR3 length: 16 residues. CDR3: CASSQWTSEVYNEQFF. CDR3 nucleotide sequence: TGCGCCAGCAGCCAATGGACTAGCGAGGTCTACAATGAGCAGTTCTTC.